The 22 T cell receptor beta chains below come from one sample, sequenced in a study of lymphopenia after photon versus proton radiotherapy. The data were produced by immunoSEQ multiplex PCR, yet TCRdb's version contains in-frame clones alone and is incomplete. The repertoire holds around 160,000 clones, about 88% seen once, with approximately 4.7% in the top ten. The material was peripheral blood, obtained from a patient treated with photon-based radiotherapy. The source is a man aged 45-60 years with gastric cancer.

The chain joins TRBV7-3 to TRBJ2-5, with TRBD1 as a possible D gene (6 bases). This CDR3 contains 13 residues. V lost 2 bases and J 4 bases, leaving 8 bases between the germline ends. The germline V gene has CDR1 SGHTA and CDR2 FQGTGA. CDR3 protein: CASSLQGRETQYF. The CDR3 DNA is TGTGCCAGCAGCTTACAGGGGCGAGAGACCCAGTACTTC.

V usage is TRBV7-6 and J usage is TRBJ2-3; TRBD2 is a possible D gene (5 bases). Germline lookup yields CDR1 SGHVS and CDR2 FNYEAQ. V shed 4 bases and J shed 2 bases, with 10 bases lying between them. The CDR3 extends over 14 amino acids. The CDR3 DNA follows: TGTGCCAGCAGCTCCCCCGGGATCACAGATACGCAGTATTTT. It yields the protein CASSSPGITDTQYF.

The chain couples TRBV19 to TRBJ2-7, with 13 bases that match TRBD2. This CDR3 spans 19 amino acids. Germline-derived CDR1 and CDR2 are LNHDA and SQIVND (reference sequence). V lost 2 bases and J lost 1; bases outside the gene matches: 11. Here the CDR3 reads CASSIRLAGGFATSYEQYF. DNA for the CDR3: TGTGCCAGTAGTATACGACTAGCGGGAGGCTTTGCCACGTCCTACGAGCAGTACTTC.

The CDR3 sequence is CASSPDGSLGEKLFF. CDR3 sequence (DNA): TGTGCCAGCTCACCAGATGGTTCCTTGGGCGAAAAACTGTTTTTT. This chain joins TRBV18 and TRBJ1-4; D not resolved. This CDR3 spans 15 amino acids. Trimming removed 2 bases at V and 8 bases at J, with 15 bases between. In germline, CDR1 is KGHSH, CDR2 LQKENI. Full variable domain (outside the CDR3, taken from reference TRBV18 and TRBJ1-4): NAGVMQNPRHLVRRRGQEARLRCSPMKGHSHVYWYRQLPEEGLKFMVYLQKENIIDESGMPKERFSAEFPKEGPSILRIQQVVRGDSAAYFCASSPDGSLGEKLFFGSGTQLSVL.

The chain recombines TRBV25-1 with TRBJ1-4, with a weak D call TRBD1 (6 bases). Germline CDR1 and CDR2: MGHDK and SYGVNS. The V gene lost 4 bases and the J gene lost 7 bases, with 16 bases spanning the gap. The CDR3 is made up of 15 amino acids. The CDR3 loop is CASSAHRVGAEKLFF. In DNA form, the CDR3 reads TGTGCCAGCAGTGCCCACAGGGTAGGGGCTGAAAAACTGTTTTTT.

The chain links TRBV2 to TRBJ2-7; 8 positions agree with TRBD2. The CDR3 is 14 amino acids. The trim removed 3 bases at V and 6 bases at J, leaving 7 bases unmatched. In germline, CDR1 is SNHLY, CDR2 FYNNEI. The CDR3 coding sequence is TGTGCCAGCAGTGATGCCAGCGGGAGAGCCGAGCAGTACTTC. Translated, it gives CASSDASGRAEQYF.

The chain recombines TRBV25-1 with TRBJ1-5, with D uncertain. V lost 1 base and J 4 bases, leaving 11 bases between the germline ends. The CDR3 runs 15 residues. Germline lookup yields CDR1 MGHDK and CDR2 SYGVNS. CDR3 loop: CASSESRQLNQPQHF. The CDR3 coding sequence is TGTGCCAGCAGTGAATCGCGGCAGTTGAATCAGCCCCAGCATTTT.

The chain couples TRBV30 to TRBJ2-7; TRBD1 might be the D (6 bases). From germline, CDR1 is GTSNPN and CDR2 SVGIG (reference sequence). The CDR3 covers 14 residues. The germline V and J ends were trimmed by 0 bases and 7 bases, with 16 bases remaining between them. The CDR3 region has the DNA TGTGCCTGGAGTGTACGGCCAGGAACAGGGGAGCAGTACTTC. As protein: CAWSVRPGTGEQYF. Variable domain in full (rest from reference TRBV30 and TRBJ2-7): SQTIHQWPATLVQPVGSPLSLECTVEGTSNPNLYWYRQAAGRGLQLLFYSVGIGQISSEVPQNLSASRPQDRQFILSSKKLLLSDSGFYLCAWSVRPGTGEQYFGPGTRLTVT.

This rearrangement joins TRBV27 to TRBJ1-3; D might be TRBD1 (6 bases). Germline V gives CDR1 MNHEY, CDR2 SMNVEV (reference sequence). This CDR3 spans 15 amino acids. V lost 3 bases and J 0 bases, leaving 9 bases between the germline ends. CDR3 sequence: CASSFEGGSGNTIYF. The CDR3 nucleotides read TGTGCCAGCAGTTTTGAGGGGGGCTCTGGAAACACCATATATTTT.

The chain uses TRBV4-2 and TRBJ2-1; 15 bases match TRBD2. With 1 base clipped from V and 0 bases from J, the junction kept 4 bases outside the gene matches. The CDR3 has 19 amino acids. The germline gives CDR1 LGHNA, CDR2 YNFKEQ. This chain's CDR3 is CASSQGTSGRGGSYNEQFF. The CDR3 DNA follows: TGTGCCAGCAGCCAAGGGACTAGCGGGAGGGGGGGCTCCTACAATGAGCAGTTCTTC.

The chain has TRBV11-1 and TRBJ2-1; 11 nucleotides match TRBD2. The CDR3 is made up of 19 amino acids. The germline V gene encodes CDR1 SGHAT and CDR2 FQDESV (reference sequence). Trimming removed 5 bases from V and 8 bases from J; junction bases left unmatched: 20. The CDR3 DNA sequence: TGTGCCAGCAGCCGGGGACTAGCGGAGAGGATTTCAAGACACGATGAGCAGTTCTTC. This codes for CASSRGLAERISRHDEQFF.

The chain employs TRBV5-1 and TRBJ2-7; 10 positions match TRBD2. CDR3 size: 19 residues. Germline values: CDR1 SGHRS, CDR2 YFSETQ. The V and J ends lost 3 bases and 2 bases, in that order; junction bases with no gene match: 17. CDR3 sequence: CASSSRGASGSPGPYEQYF. Written as DNA, the CDR3 is TGCGCCAGCAGCTCTCGTGGGGCTAGCGGGAGCCCGGGGCCCTACGAGCAGTACTTC.

The chain uses TRBV7-2 and TRBJ1-2; perhaps TRBD1 as D (6 bases). This CDR3 has 13 amino acids. From germline, CDR1 is SGHTA and CDR2 FQGNSA. Trimming cost V 5 bases and J 1 base, with 8 bases left between them. The CDR3, as DNA: TGTGCCAGCAGCGTGGACAGTAACTATGGCTACACCTTC. Translation gives CASSVDSNYGYTF.

This chain links TRBV28 with TRBJ1-5; possible D gene TRBD1, 5 bases. The CDR3 is made up of 16 amino acids. Looked up from germline, CDR1 is MDHEN and CDR2 is SYDVKM. V was shortened by 2 bases and J by 7 bases, with 18 bases between the two germline ends. This chain's CDR3 is CASSLVSQGTRQPQHF. The CDR3 bases are TGTGCCAGCAGTTTAGTGAGTCAGGGTACGAGACAGCCCCAGCATTTT.

V and J are TRBV6-5 and TRBJ2-1; the match to TRBD2 covers 12 bases. With V trimmed by 4 bases and J by 10 bases, 2 bases remained unmatched. CDR1 and CDR2 (germline): MNHEY, SVGAGI. There are 13 residues in the CDR3. CDR3 in DNA: TGTGCCAGCAGTTCGACTAGCGGGAGCGAGCAGTTCTTC. This encodes CASSSTSGSEQFF.

The chain couples TRBV6-5 to TRBJ2-1; 7 bases are a match to TRBD2. Germline V gives CDR1 MNHEY, CDR2 SVGAGI. The V and J ends lost 4 bases and 2 bases, in that order; junction bases with no gene match: 8. This CDR3 is 16 amino acids long. The CDR3 nucleotides are TGTGCCAGCAGTTCTCCGGTAGCGGGTGCCTACAATGAGCAGTTCTTC. As protein: CASSSPVAGAYNEQFF.

The chain uses TRBV7-8 and TRBJ1-5; the match to TRBD1 covers 7 bases. Germline CDR1 and CDR2: SGHVS and FQNEAQ. The length of the CDR3 is 16 residues. The V and J ends lost 1 base and 7 bases, in that order; junction bases with no gene match: 10. CDR3 residues: CASSLVRAGGRQPQHF. DNA of the CDR3: TGTGCCAGCAGCTTAGTACGGGCAGGGGGGAGACAGCCCCAGCATTTT.

J is TRBJ1-4 and V is TRBV5-4, with D hard to call. CDR1 SGHNT and CDR2 YYREEE come from the germline V gene (reference sequence). This CDR3 has 15 amino acids. Deletions cut 0 bases from V and 5 bases from J, with 11 bases between. CDR3 region: CASSLESSANEKLFF. DNA for the CDR3: TGTGCCAGCAGCTTGGAGTCCTCAGCAAATGAAAAACTGTTTTTT.

To note about this clone: One end of the junction is discordant with germline, which a read error may explain. This chain joins TRBV18 and TRBJ2-1; 7 positions agree with TRBD2. The V gene's germline CDR1 is KGHSH and CDR2 LQKENI. This CDR3 contains 16 residues. CDR3 sequence reads: CASSPQAGGMGNEQFF. The DNA of the CDR3 is TGTGCCAGTTCACCACAGGCCGGGGGGATGGGGAATGAGCAGTTCTTC. The full variable domain, rest sourced from reference TRBV18 and TRBJ2-1, is NAGVMQNPRHLVRRRGQEARLRCSPMKGHSHVYWYRQLPEEGLKFMVYLQKENIIDESGMPKERFSAEFPKEGPSILRIQQVVRGDSAAYFCASSPQAGGMGNEQFFGPGTRLTVL.

The rearrangement joins TRBV5-4 to TRBJ2-7; D tentatively reads TRBD1 or TRBD2 (5 bases each). Trimming left V 4 bases short and J 5 bases short, with 16 bases between. The CDR3 is 14 residues long. Germline CDR1 and CDR2: SGHNT and YYREEE (reference sequence). CDR3 protein: CASSPRDPEDEQYF. Written as DNA, the CDR3 is TGTGCCAGCAGCCCCCGGGACCCCGAGGACGAGCAGTACTTC.

The gene calls are TRBV18 and TRBJ2-1; the D gene is possibly TRBD2 (6 bases). CDR1 KGHSH and CDR2 LQKENI come from the germline V gene. The ends were cut back, 6 bases at V and 4 bases at J, with 16 bases in the middle. CDR3 length: 15 amino acids. The CDR3 nucleotides read TGTGCCAGCTCCTCCCGGGCTAGCGATTACAATGAGCAGTTCTTC. Its translation: CASSSRASDYNEQFF.

The gene calls are TRBV5-4 and TRBJ2-1; the match to TRBD1 covers 11 bases. After removal of 0 bases from V and 4 bases from J, the junction contained 3 bases not matched to a gene. Per the germline V gene, CDR1 is SGHNT and CDR2 is YYREEE (reference sequence). This CDR3 is 16 amino acids long. The CDR3 sequence is CASSLAGTGGYNEQFF. The CDR3 nucleotides read TGTGCCAGCAGCTTGGCGGGGACAGGGGGTTACAATGAGCAGTTCTTC.